This T cell receptor (beta chain) came from a study of post-analysis software for immune sequencing data. Study information: There were relapsing-remitting, secondary progressive and progressive-relapsing multiple sclerosis among the disease courses included.

Of note for this clonotype: The antigen is undetermined.

The TCR beta cDNA libraries carried unique molecular identifiers. With about 1 to 11 million T cells as the source, 500,000 to 650,000 cDNA molecules resulted. MiXCR was run by TCRdb on the PCR reads, yielding one entry per CDR3 protein. The sample comprises hundreds of thousands of distinct CDR3 sequences, about 40% of which are singletons, and approximately 7.7% rests with the top ten. With 5 bases removed from V and 9 bases from J, the gap between germline ends came to 14 bases. The CDR3 has 14 residues. General study results and limits: Among roughly five TRBV segments more frequent in patients than controls were TRBV5-6, TRBV5-1 and TRBV20-1. Among multiple sclerosis patients, normalized Chao1 diversity was significantly below that of controls.

The TCR originated in a girl aged 2-10 years with multiple sclerosis. Material: blood. This sequence joins TRBV12-3 or TRBV12-4 and TRBJ1-6; D may be TRBD1 (6 bases). The CDR3 coding sequence is TGTGCCAGCAGTGGGGCTGGACAGCTTTCACCCCTCCACTTT. It specifies CASSGAGQLSPLHF.